The following is a TCR beta chain sequence with its context. As yet, its antigen is unknown. With a much larger clone just one base away, this may be a read error. Treatment in this sample: oral pan-JAK inhibitor, 5-10 mg twice daily. Investigators isolated RNA and reverse transcribed it into cDNA to act as the sequencing template. Clones were sequenced by immunoSEQ multiplex PCR, and TCRdb holds only the in-frame ones, with some missing. The sample shows roughly 180,000 clones, about half of them seen only once. These data are taken from a study of CD8+ T cells in alopecia areata. Points from the study as a whole: Affected lesional scalp, above all in alopecia totalis/universalis, was more clonal than normal scalp.

Source: CD8+ T cells sorted from blood, taken at roughly week 53, from a patient treated with tofacitinib. The receptor was isolated from a human donor with alopecia areata.

The CDR3 DNA sequence: TGTGCCAGCAGCCAAGAGCGGGGGGGCCAAGAGACCCAGTACTTC. This encodes CASSQERGGQETQYF. The J gene is TRBJ2-5, the V gene TRBV7-9; TRBD2 matches 10 bases. V lost 5 bases and J lost 1; bases outside the gene matches: 4. The CDR3 is made up of 15 amino acids. Germline CDR1 is SEHNR and CDR2 is FQNEAQ (reference sequence).